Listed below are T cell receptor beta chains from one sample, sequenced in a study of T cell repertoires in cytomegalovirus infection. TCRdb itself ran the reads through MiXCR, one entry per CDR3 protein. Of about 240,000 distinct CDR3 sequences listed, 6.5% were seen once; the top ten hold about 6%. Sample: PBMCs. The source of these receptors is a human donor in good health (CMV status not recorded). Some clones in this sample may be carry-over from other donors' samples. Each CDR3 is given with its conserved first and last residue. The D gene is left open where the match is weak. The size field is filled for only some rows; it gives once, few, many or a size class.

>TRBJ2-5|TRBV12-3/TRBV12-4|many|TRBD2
TGTGCCAGCAGTAAGCCTAGCGGGGGGTTCGGAGAGACCCAGTACTTC
CASSKPSGGFGETQYF
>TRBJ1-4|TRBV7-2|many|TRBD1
TGTGCCAGCAGCTTAGTTGGGACAGGGGTTATTGAAAAACTGTTTTTT
CASSLVGTGVIEKLFF
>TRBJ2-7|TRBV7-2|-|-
TGTGCCAGCAGTGGTATTGGCACTTCGACGGTGTACGAGCAGTACTTC
CASSGIGTSTVYEQYF
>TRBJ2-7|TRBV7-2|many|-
TGTGCCAGCAGCTTAGCGGGGGAACGCTCCTACGAGCAGTACTTC
CASSLAGERSYEQYF
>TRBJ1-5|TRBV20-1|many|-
TGCAGTGCTAGACCTGTCGCGGGGGGCCGTAGCAATCAGCCCCAGCATTTT
CSARPVAGGRSNQPQHF
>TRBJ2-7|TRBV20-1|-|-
TGCAGTGCTAGAGACGGGGGAAGGGACGAGCAGTACTTC
CSARDGGRDEQYF
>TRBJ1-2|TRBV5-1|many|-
TGCGCCAGCAGCTCTGCAGGGAACTATGGCTACACCTTC
CASSSAGNYGYTF
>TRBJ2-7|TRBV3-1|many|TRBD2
TGTGCCAGCAGCCAAACTAGCGGGGGGGCCCACGAGCAGTACTTC
CASSQTSGGAHEQYF
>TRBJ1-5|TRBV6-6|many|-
TGTGCCAGCAGTCCCGGGGGAGGCGGTCAGCCCCAGCATTTT
CASSPGGGGQPQHF
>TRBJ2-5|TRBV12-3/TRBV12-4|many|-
TGTGCCAGCAGTTCTTTAACTCAACTCGAAACGGCGCAAGAGACCCAGTACTTC
CASSSLTQLETAQETQYF
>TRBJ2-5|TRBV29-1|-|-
TGCAGCGCTGGGACACTGGAGACCCAGTACTTC
CSAGTLETQYF
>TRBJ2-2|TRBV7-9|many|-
TGTGCCAGCAGCTTAGCGACCCCCGGGGAGCTGTTTTTT
CASSLATPGELFF
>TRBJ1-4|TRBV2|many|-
TGTGCCAGCACTAGGGGTTTCGGTGAAAAACTGTTTTTT
CASTRGFGEKLFF
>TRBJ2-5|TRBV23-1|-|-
TGCGCCAGCCGACGACAGAATTCACAAGAGACCCAGTACTTC
CASRRQNSQETQYF
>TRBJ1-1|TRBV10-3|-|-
TGTGCCATCAGTGAAGGGGGGACCCGAGAGGGGGCTTTCTTT
CAISEGGTREGAFF
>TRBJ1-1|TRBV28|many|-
TGTGCCAGCAGTTTGGGTGAATGGACTGAAGCTTTCTTT
CASSLGEWTEAFF
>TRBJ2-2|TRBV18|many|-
TGTGCCAGCTCACCTATTAACACCGGGGAGCTGTTTTTT
CASSPINTGELFF
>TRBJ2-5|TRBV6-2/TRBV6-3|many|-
TGTGCCAGCAGTTTCCGGGTCGAGACCCAGTACTTC
CASSFRVETQYF
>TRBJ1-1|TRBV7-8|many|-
TGTGCCAGCAGCTTACGGGGAACTGAAGCTTTCTTT
CASSLRGTEAFF
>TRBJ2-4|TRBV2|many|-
TGTGCCAGCCGACAATGGGGGGAGCAGTACTTC
CASRQWGEQYF
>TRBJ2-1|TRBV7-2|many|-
TGTGCCAGCAGCCCGAATTTATACAATGAGCAGTTCTTC
CASSPNLYNEQFF
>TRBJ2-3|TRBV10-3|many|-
TGTGCCATCAGTGCAGGGGGCACAGATACGCAGTATTTT
CAISAGGTDTQYF
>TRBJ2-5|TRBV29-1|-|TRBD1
TGCAGCTCCGACAGGGGGCGAGGAGAGACCCAGTACTTC
CSSDRGRGETQYF
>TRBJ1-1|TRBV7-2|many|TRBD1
TGTGCCAGCAGCTTGGGGACAGGGGGCCCTGAAGCTTTCTTT
CASSLGTGGPEAFF
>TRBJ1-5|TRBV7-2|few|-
TGTGCCAGCAGCTTAAGGCAGGGTGGGGATCAGCCCCAGCATTTT
CASSLRQGGDQPQHF
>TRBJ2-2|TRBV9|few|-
TGTGCCAGCAGCGTAGAATCCCCCACCGGGGAGCTGTTTTTT
CASSVESPTGELFF
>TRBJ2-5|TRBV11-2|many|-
TGTGCCAGCAGCTTGGCGGGCCCGGCGGAGACCCAGTACTTC
CASSLAGPAETQYF
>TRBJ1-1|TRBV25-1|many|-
TGTGCCAGCAGTGAAGCGGGTCAGGGTCTGAACACTGAAGCTTTCTTT
CASSEAGQGLNTEAFF
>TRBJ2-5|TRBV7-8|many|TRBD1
TGTGCCAGCAGCTCACAGGGACAGGGGCTCGAGACCCAGTACTTC
CASSSQGQGLETQYF
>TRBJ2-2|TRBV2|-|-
TGTGCCAGCAGTCCGGACAACCTGCGGAACACCGGGGAGCTGTTTTTT
CASSPDNLRNTGELFF
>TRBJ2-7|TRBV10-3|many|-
TGTGCCATCAGTGACCCGGGCCCCCGACTCTACGAGCAGTACTTC
CAISDPGPRLYEQYF
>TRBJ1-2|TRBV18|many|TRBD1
TGTGCCAGCTCACCCCAGGGGGATGGCTACACCTTC
CASSPQGDGYTF
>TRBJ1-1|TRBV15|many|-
TGTGCCACCAGCAGAGATCGCGGGGTCCAACCCCTGAACACTGAAGCTTTCTTT
CATSRDRGVQPLNTEAFF
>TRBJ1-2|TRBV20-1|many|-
TGCAGTGCGACCATCCGACCCGAGACGGGCGATGTCAGACAGGACTATGGCTACACCTTC
CSATIRPETGDVRQDYGYTF
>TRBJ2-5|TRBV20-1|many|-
TGCAGTGCTGCGCTCGCTGGCGTCCAAGAGACCCAGTACTTC
CSAALAGVQETQYF
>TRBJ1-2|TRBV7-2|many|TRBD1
TGTGCCAGCAGCAACAGGGGATCTAACTATGGCTACACCTTC
CASSNRGSNYGYTF
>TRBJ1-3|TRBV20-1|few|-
TGCAGTGCTCCGGACCGTTTCTCTGGAAACACCATATATTTT
CSAPDRFSGNTIYF
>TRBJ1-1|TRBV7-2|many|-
TGTGCCAGCAGCTTAGTTCGGGACACTGAAGCTTTCTTT
CASSLVRDTEAFF
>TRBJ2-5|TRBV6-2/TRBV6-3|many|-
TGTGCCAGCAGTCCGGACAGCTGGGAGACCCAGTACTTC
CASSPDSWETQYF
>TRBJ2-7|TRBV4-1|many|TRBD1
TGCGCCAGCAGCCAAACACAGGGGCTGGGCGAGCAGTACTTC
CASSQTQGLGEQYF
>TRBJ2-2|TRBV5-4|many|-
TGTGCCTTTGGCCCCCCCACCGGGGAGCTGTTTTTT
CAFGPPTGELFF
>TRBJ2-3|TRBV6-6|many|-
TGTGCCAGCAGTTACTCGATCTTCACAGATACGCAGTATTTT
CASSYSIFTDTQYF
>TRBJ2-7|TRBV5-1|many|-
TGCGCCAGCAGCTTGGGACCCTTCGGGACATCCTCCTACGAGCAGTACTTC
CASSLGPFGTSSYEQYF
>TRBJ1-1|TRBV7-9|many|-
TGTGCCAGCAGTCTGCTAGGGGTCACTGAAGCTTTCTTT
CASSLLGVTEAFF
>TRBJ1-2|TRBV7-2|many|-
TGTGCCAGCAGCTTAGATTTGTCACACGGAGCGGGCTACACCTTC
CASSLDLSHGAGYTF
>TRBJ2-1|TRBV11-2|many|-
TGTGCCAGCAGCTCCGCAGGCAGATACTACAATGAGCAGTTCTTC
CASSSAGRYYNEQFF
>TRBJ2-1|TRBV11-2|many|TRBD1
TGTGCCAGCAGCCTCGGGCCGACAGGGGTAAGCAATGAGCAGTTCTTC
CASSLGPTGVSNEQFF
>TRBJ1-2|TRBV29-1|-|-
TGCAGCGTTGAGGTTAGGAGTGCCTTCGGGGAGAGAGGCTACACCTTC
CSVEVRSAFGERGYTF
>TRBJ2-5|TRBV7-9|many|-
TGTGCCAGCAGTTCAACAGGGAAGACCCAGTACTTC
CASSSTGKTQYF
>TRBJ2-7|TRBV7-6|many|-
TGTGCCAGCAGCCCCCAAGGGGTCTCCTACGAGCAGTACTTC
CASSPQGVSYEQYF
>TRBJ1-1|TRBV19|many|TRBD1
TGTGCCAGTAGTTTCAACAGGGGTCCGGACACTGAAGCTTTCTTT
CASSFNRGPDTEAFF